This T cell receptor (beta chain) stems from a study of T cells expressing NK-cell markers. Germline CDR1 reads MDHEN; CDR2 reads SYDVKM. The CDR3 consists of 19 residues. TCRdb re-called the 5' RACE reads; every CDR3 protein appears as one record, without DNA. The table for this sample gives some 280,000 distinct CDR3 sequences. Sequenced input: blood T cells: a sorted CD56 or NKG2C T cell subset, CD4+ or CD8+ T cells, or bulk PBMC T cells (not recorded which). The receptor was isolated from a man younger than 35 in good health. The genes are TRBV28 and TRBJ2-7; TCRdb's D call, TRBD2, is unchecked because there is no DNA. CDR3 amino acids: CASSFPSTLTSGRSYEQYF.